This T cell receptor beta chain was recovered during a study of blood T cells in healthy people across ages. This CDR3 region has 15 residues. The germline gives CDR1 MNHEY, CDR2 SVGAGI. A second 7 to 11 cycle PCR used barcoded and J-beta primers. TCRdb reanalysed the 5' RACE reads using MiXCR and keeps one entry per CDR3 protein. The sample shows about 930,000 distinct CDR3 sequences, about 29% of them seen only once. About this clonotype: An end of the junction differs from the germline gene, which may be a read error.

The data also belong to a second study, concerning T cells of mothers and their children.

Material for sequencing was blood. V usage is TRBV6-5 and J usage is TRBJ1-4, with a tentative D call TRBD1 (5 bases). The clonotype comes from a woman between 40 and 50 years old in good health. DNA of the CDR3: TGTGCCAGCAGTTACGCGGGACCCTGGGGTGAAAAACGGTTTTTT. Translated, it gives CASSYAGPWGEKRFF.